A selection of T cell receptor beta chains follows, all from one sample in a study of blood T cell repertoires in COVID-19. Libraries were prepared by immunoSEQ multiplex PCR; TCRdb keeps only in-frame clonotypes and omits some of them. This table holds more than 95,000 clones, roughly nine tenths found once. Input material: peripheral blood. The receptor source for this set is a human donor in a cohort sampled during active COVID-19. CDR3s include the opening cysteine and the closing phenylalanine or tryptophan. The D gene is left open where the match is weak. Clone sizes are given selectively: once, few, many, or a class where the clone is expanded.

abundance: -; j_gene: TRBJ2-6; d_gene: -; v_gene: TRBV5-1; CDR3nt: TGCGCCAGCAGCGCCTCGCGGGACGGCGTGTCCGGGGCCAACGTCCTGACTTTC; CDR3aa: CASSASRDGVSGANVLTF
abundance: -; j_gene: TRBJ2-6; d_gene: TRBD1; v_gene: TRBV18; CDR3nt: TGTGCCAGCTCACCGAGGACAGGGGTTTCTGGGGCCAACGTCCTGACTTTC; CDR3aa: CASSPRTGVSGANVLTF
abundance: -; j_gene: TRBJ2-1; d_gene: TRBD2; v_gene: TRBV6-2/TRBV6-3; CDR3nt: TGTGCCAGCAGTTACTTGAGCGGGGGCTTGAGTGAGCAGTTCTTC; CDR3aa: CASSYLSGGLSEQFF
abundance: -; j_gene: TRBJ1-6; d_gene: TRBD1; v_gene: TRBV18; CDR3nt: TGTGCCAGCTCACCACAAGCAGGGGGCAATGCAAATTCACCCCTCCACTTT; CDR3aa: CASSPQAGGNANSPLHF
abundance: once; j_gene: TRBJ1-1; d_gene: -; v_gene: TRBV6-6; CDR3nt: TGTGCCACCAAGACAATGAACACTGAAGCTTTCTTT; CDR3aa: CATKTMNTEAFF
abundance: -; j_gene: TRBJ1-6; d_gene: -; v_gene: TRBV5-6; CDR3nt: TGTGCCAGCAACGCTGACAGGACATATAATTCACCCCTCCACTTT; CDR3aa: CASNADRTYNSPLHF
abundance: -; j_gene: TRBJ2-4; d_gene: -; v_gene: TRBV30; CDR3nt: TGTGCCTGGAGTGTACCCGGGAACATTCAGTACTTC; CDR3aa: CAWSVPGNIQYF
abundance: -; j_gene: TRBJ2-6; d_gene: TRBD2; v_gene: TRBV7-8; CDR3nt: TGTGCCAGCAGCCCCGGGGAGGGACCCAACTCTGGGGCCAACGTCCTGACTTTC; CDR3aa: CASSPGEGPNSGANVLTF
abundance: -; j_gene: TRBJ2-7; d_gene: -; v_gene: TRBV7-9; CDR3nt: TGTGCCAGCGCGGACTACGAGCAGTACTTC; CDR3aa: CASADYEQYF
abundance: -; j_gene: TRBJ1-1; d_gene: -; v_gene: TRBV12-3/TRBV12-4; CDR3nt: TGTGCCAGCAGTCCCTGGACAGCCCAAGCTTTCTTT; CDR3aa: CASSPWTAQAFF
abundance: -; j_gene: TRBJ2-3; d_gene: -; v_gene: TRBV28; CDR3nt: TGTGCCAGCAGAGAACGGGGCAGGGGAGATACGCAGTATTTT; CDR3aa: CASRERGRGDTQYF
abundance: -; j_gene: TRBJ1-2; d_gene: -; v_gene: TRBV5-5; CDR3nt: TGTGCCAGCAGCTTGTTGGGGGCTTCGGGCGAAGGCTACACCTTC; CDR3aa: CASSLLGASGEGYTF
abundance: -; j_gene: TRBJ1-1; d_gene: TRBD1; v_gene: TRBV19; CDR3nt: TGTGCCAGTACCCAAGGACAGGCGGGGACTGAAGCTTTCTTT; CDR3aa: CASTQGQAGTEAFF
abundance: -; j_gene: TRBJ1-6; d_gene: TRBD1; v_gene: TRBV30; CDR3nt: TGTGCCTGGAGTGCTCGGGGACAGCTATATAATTCACCCCTCCACTTT; CDR3aa: CAWSARGQLYNSPLHF
abundance: -; j_gene: TRBJ1-5; d_gene: -; v_gene: TRBV10-3; CDR3nt: TGTGCCATCAGTGGAGCTAATCAGCCCCAGCATTTT; CDR3aa: CAISGANQPQHF
abundance: -; j_gene: TRBJ1-1; d_gene: TRBD1; v_gene: TRBV2; CDR3nt: TGTGCCAGCAGTAAAGACAGGGGGCTTGGCACTGAAGCTTTCTTT; CDR3aa: CASSKDRGLGTEAFF
abundance: -; j_gene: TRBJ2-1; d_gene: TRBD1; v_gene: TRBV2; CDR3nt: TGTGCCAGCAGCCTCGGGACAGGGGGTTACAATGAGCAGTTCTTC; CDR3aa: CASSLGTGGYNEQFF
abundance: -; j_gene: TRBJ2-1; d_gene: TRBD2; v_gene: TRBV11-2; CDR3nt: TGTGCCAGCAGGGGGTCGACTAGCGCCGACAATGAGCAGTTCTTC; CDR3aa: CASRGSTSADNEQFF
abundance: -; j_gene: TRBJ2-2; d_gene: -; v_gene: TRBV24-1; CDR3nt: TGTGCCACCAGTCGGACCACACAGGGTTTCGGGGAGCTGTTTTTT; CDR3aa: CATSRTTQGFGELFF
abundance: -; j_gene: TRBJ2-7; d_gene: -; v_gene: TRBV6-5; CDR3nt: TGTGCCAGCAGTTACGGCAGGGGTTTCGACGAGCAGTACTTC; CDR3aa: CASSYGRGFDEQYF
abundance: -; j_gene: TRBJ2-1; d_gene: -; v_gene: TRBV19; CDR3nt: TGTGCCAGTAGTATTGTGGCCCACACCTACAATGAGCAGTTCTTC; CDR3aa: CASSIVAHTYNEQFF
abundance: -; j_gene: TRBJ2-7; d_gene: TRBD1; v_gene: TRBV29-1; CDR3nt: TGCAGCGTTCGTGATCAGATAGAACCGGGACAGTGTTTAAAGTACGAGCAGTACTTC; CDR3aa: CSVRDQIEPGQCLKYEQYF
abundance: -; j_gene: TRBJ2-2; d_gene: -; v_gene: TRBV4-1; CDR3nt: TGCGCCAGCAGCCAAGATCCGGGTACCGGGGAGCTGTTTTTT; CDR3aa: CASSQDPGTGELFF
abundance: -; j_gene: TRBJ2-2; d_gene: -; v_gene: TRBV7-9; CDR3nt: TGTGCCAGCAGCTTAATCAGTTTGAACACCGGGGAGCTGTTTTTT; CDR3aa: CASSLISLNTGELFF
abundance: -; j_gene: TRBJ1-2; d_gene: TRBD1; v_gene: TRBV3-1/TRBV3-2; CDR3nt: TGTGCCAGCAGCCACACAGGGGTCGGCTACACCTTC; CDR3aa: CASSHTGVGYTF
abundance: -; j_gene: TRBJ1-2; d_gene: TRBD1; v_gene: TRBV7-6; CDR3nt: TGTGCCAGCAGCTTATCAGGGGGAGCTCGGGGCTACACCTTC; CDR3aa: CASSLSGGARGYTF